This record covers a single T cell receptor beta chain. Its antigen is as yet unknown. Treatment described: roughly 10-day PBMC culture with coronavirus spike peptide pools or control peptides (ViraFEST assay). This record belongs to a study of vaccination and CD4 T cells after COVID-19. An Oncomine TCR Beta short-read assay was used to sequence the DNA from cultured CD4+ T cells. Investigators isolated genomic DNA from cultured CD4+ T cells. TCRdb itself ran the PCR reads through MiXCR, one entry per CDR3 protein. The data show about 14,000 distinct CDR3 sequences, with 55% to 80% seen just once and 6.2% held by the top ten. The CDR3 length is 12 residues. V was shortened by 5 bases and J by 5 bases, with 10 bases between the two germline ends. The germline V gene encodes CDR1 DFQATT and CDR2 SNEGSKA (reference sequence).

The clonotype originates from a human donor who had recovered from COVID-19. Sequenced material: CD4+ T cells from blood, cultured in vitro. This chain joins TRBV20-1 and TRBJ2-1; TRBD2 is a possible D gene (5 bases). This chain's CDR3 is CSAQEGDNEQFF. The CDR3 DNA reads TGCAGTGCTCAAGAGGGAGACAATGAGCAGTTCTTC.